A selection of T cell receptor beta chains follows, all from one sample in a study of regulatory T cells in long-lasting Graves disease. A single record per CDR3 protein comes from TCRdb applying MiXCR to the multiplex PCR reads. The sample shows almost 350,000 distinct CDR3 sequences, 20% of them seen only once. This sample comprised peripheral blood mononuclear cells (PBMCs), obtained when the disease was refractory, from a patient treated with antithyroid drugs. The receptors here all came from a female donor with Graves disease. CDR3s include the opening cysteine and the closing phenylalanine or tryptophan. D genes are given only for firm matches. Clone size appears in some rows only: once, few, many, or a class for an expanded clone.

many | TRBJ1-5 | 16 | TRBD1 | TRBV28 | CASSLGTGARNQPQHF | TGTGCCAGCAGTTTGGGGACAGGGGCACGAAATCAGCCCCAGCATTTT
- | TRBJ1-6 | 15 | - | TRBV7-2 | CASRKTFGDNSPLHF | TGTGCCAGCAGAAAGACGTTCGGGGATAATTCACCCCTCCACTTT
many | TRBJ1-1 | 15 | - | TRBV5-1 | CASSLGVSGSTEAFF | TGCGCCAGCAGCTTGGGTGTTTCGGGGAGTACCGAAGCTTTCTTT
many | TRBJ1-1 | 13 | - | TRBV6-5 | CASSYRENPEAFF | TGTGCCAGCAGTTATCGGGAGAATCCTGAAGCTTTCTTT
- | TRBJ1-2 | 12 | TRBD1 | TRBV14 | CASSLGQVGYTF | TGTGCCAGCAGTCTTGGACAGGTGGGCTACACCTTC
few | TRBJ1-2 | 15 | - | TRBV13 | CASSLAAGQRYGYTF | TGTGCCAGCAGCTTAGCTGCAGGCCAGCGGTATGGCTACACCTTC
many | TRBJ1-4 | 17 | TRBD1 | TRBV7-2 | CASSLWNTGGQGEKLFF | TGTGCCAGCAGCTTATGGAATACAGGGGGCCAGGGTGAAAAACTGTTTTTT
many | TRBJ1-1 | 15 | - | TRBV12-3/TRBV12-4 | CASSLVREMNTEAFF | TGTGCCAGCAGCTTAGTTAGGGAGATGAACACTGAAGCTTTCTTT
few | TRBJ2-7 | 15 | - | TRBV3-1 | CASSQVQRYSYEQYF | TGTGCCAGCAGCCAAGTGCAGCGGTACTCCTACGAGCAGTACTTC
many | TRBJ1-2 | 13 | - | TRBV2 | CASSDVQLYGYTF | TGTGCCAGCAGTGATGTACAGTTATATGGCTACACCTTC
many | TRBJ2-5 | 10 | - | TRBV18 | CASSPRTQYF | TGTGCCAGCTCACCCAGGACCCAGTACTTC
- | TRBJ2-7 | 17 | TRBD2 | TRBV7-9 | CASSYPGTSGNSYEQYF | TGTGCCAGCAGCTACCCAGGGACTAGCGGGAACTCCTACGAGCAGTACTTC
few | TRBJ1-2 | 14 | - | TRBV5-1 | CASSLAQTFDGYTF | TGCGCCAGCAGCTTGGCGCAAACTTTCGATGGCTACACCTTC
many | TRBJ1-1 | 17 | - | TRBV3-1 | CASSQDSTGYFGTEAFF | TGTGCCAGCAGCCAAGATAGCACAGGGTATTTTGGCACTGAAGCTTTCTTT
few | TRBJ1-1 | 16 | - | TRBV7-7 | CASSFRQPSIGTEAFF | TGTGCTAGCAGCTTCCGACAGCCGTCTATTGGCACTGAAGCTTTCTTT
- | TRBJ1-1 | 14 | - | TRBV6-2/TRBV6-3 | CASSSREGRTEAFF | TGTGCCAGCAGTTCCCGCGAGGGGCGAACTGAAGCTTTCTTT
- | TRBJ2-4 | 15 | - | TRBV27 | CASSSGQGAKNIQYF | TGTGCCAGCAGTTCCGGTCAGGGCGCCAAAAACATTCAGTACTTC
many | TRBJ1-1 | 14 | - | TRBV3-1 | CASSQESYNTEAFF | TGTGCCAGCAGCCAAGAGAGTTACAACACTGAAGCTTTCTTT
many | TRBJ1-1 | 13 | TRBD1 | TRBV20-1 | CSARWTGHTEAFF | TGCAGTGCTAGATGGACAGGGCACACTGAAGCTTTCTTT
- | TRBJ2-3 | 16 | - | TRBV27 | CASSLLRTGSTDTQYF | TGTGCCAGCAGTTTATTGCGCACAGGGAGCACAGATACGCAGTATTTT
few | TRBJ2-7 | 13 | TRBD2 | TRBV6-1 | CASQAGGDYEQYF | TGTGCCAGCCAAGCCGGGGGGGACTACGAGCAGTACTTC
few | TRBJ2-2 | 16 | TRBD2 | TRBV6-5 | CASSYSPGLVAGELFF | TGTGCCAGCAGTTACTCGCCCGGACTAGTTGCCGGGGAGCTGTTTTTT
few | TRBJ1-5 | 16 | - | TRBV20-1 | CSARENKGNSNQPQHF | TGCAGTGCTAGAGAAAATAAGGGGAATAGCAATCAGCCCCAGCATTTT
many | TRBJ2-7 | 14 | TRBD1 | TRBV7-6 | CASSSPGTGYEQYF | TGTGCCAGCAGCTCCCCCGGGACAGGCTACGAGCAGTACTTC
- | TRBJ1-2 | 14 | - | TRBV19 | CASSIGQAYYGYTF | TGTGCCAGTAGTATCGGGCAAGCATACTATGGCTACACCTTC
many | TRBJ1-6 | 13 | - | TRBV2 | CASSAQGNSPLHF | TGTGCCAGCAGTGCCCAGGGGAATTCACCCCTCCACTTT
- | TRBJ2-7 | 13 | TRBD1 | TRBV7-6 | CASSAGQGYEQHF | TGTGCCAGCAGCGCGGGACAGGGCTACGAGCAGCACTTC
many | TRBJ1-5 | 13 | - | TRBV12-3/TRBV12-4 | CASATGSNQPQHF | TGTGCCAGCGCGACAGGTAGCAATCAGCCCCAGCATTTT
many | TRBJ2-7 | 14 | - | TRBV11-2 | CASSLQAYSYEQYF | TGTGCCAGCAGCTTACAGGCGTACTCCTACGAGCAGTACTTC
many | TRBJ1-4 | 14 | - | TRBV28 | CASTGSGLSEKLFF | TGTGCCAGCACCGGATCGGGGCTTTCTGAAAAACTGTTTTTT
- | TRBJ2-7 | 14 | TRBD1 | TRBV28 | CASSSGQGSGEQYF | TGTGCCAGCAGTTCGGGACAGGGGTCGGGGGAGCAGTACTTC
once | TRBJ2-5 | 14 | - | TRBV28 | CASSTNREVKTQYF | TGTGCCAGCAGTACCAACAGAGAAGTAAAGACCCAGTACTTC
many | TRBJ2-7 | 15 | - | TRBV7-8 | CASSLRSGGSYEQYF | TGTGCCAGCAGCTTACGGTCAGGAGGGAGTTACGAGCAGTACTTC